Listed below are T cell receptor beta chains from one sample, sequenced in a study of T cell responses to AZD1222 COVID-19 vaccine. Sequencing used immunoSEQ multiplex PCR; TCRdb keeps in-frame clones, though not all of them. The sample has about 130,000 clones; 80% to 90% are singletons. The specimen comprised peripheral blood, sampled 28 days after the second AZD1222 dose. The receptors stem from an adult who received the AZD1222 COVID-19 vaccine. Each CDR3 is given with its conserved first and last residue. The D gene is left open where the match is weak. Clone size is given for some rows only: seen once, a few or many times, or a class if the clone is expanded.

>NA|TRBV27|NA|TRBJ2-5
TGTGCCAGCAGCAGACCGGGACACCACCAAGAGACCCAGTACTTC
CASSRPGHHQETQYF
>NA|TRBV11-2|NA|TRBJ2-7
TGTGCCAGCAGCCTCTGGATAGCGACGAATCTCTACGAGCAGTACTTC
CASSLWIATNLYEQYF
>TRBD2|TRBV7-9|NA|TRBJ2-1
TGTGCCAGCAGCCCCAGACTAGCGGGGGGGCAGTTTAATGAGCAGTTCTTC
CASSPRLAGGQFNEQFF
>NA|TRBV7-9|NA|TRBJ2-7
TGTGCCAGCAGCCTCGGGGTATGGGACGAGCAGTACTTC
CASSLGVWDEQYF
>NA|TRBV7-9|once|TRBJ1-6
TGTGCCAGCAGCTTAGAGGAGGATTCACCCCTCCACTTT
CASSLEEDSPLHF
>NA|TRBV11-2|once|TRBJ2-7
TGTGCCAGCAGCCATGCCGGCTCCTACGAGCAGTACTTC
CASSHAGSYEQYF
>NA|TRBV19|NA|TRBJ1-2
TGTGCCACCCAAAGGGAAGATTATGGCTACACCTTC
CATQREDYGYTF
>NA|TRBV7-3|NA|TRBJ2-3
TGTGCCAGCAGCTCAACTGCTAGCACAGATACGCAGTATTTT
CASSSTASTDTQYF
>NA|TRBV19|NA|TRBJ1-1
TGTGCCAGTAGTATAGGTGGGGGGACTGAAGCTTTCTTT
CASSIGGGTEAFF
>NA|TRBV18|NA|TRBJ1-2
TGTGCCAGCTCACTGCGACAAACAAGTCCCTCTTATGGCTACACCTTC
CASSLRQTSPSYGYTF
>NA|TRBV12-3/TRBV12-4|once|TRBJ1-1
TGTGCCAGCAGTTTACGGGGGGCCACTGAAGCTTTCTTT
CASSLRGATEAFF
>TRBD1|TRBV7-2|NA|TRBJ1-2
TGTGCCAGCGGGACAGCCGGATCCGGCTATGGCTACACCTTC
CASGTAGSGYGYTF
>NA|TRBV5-1|NA|TRBJ1-1
TGCGCCAGCAGCTTGGGACAGATGAACACTGAAGCTTTCTTT
CASSLGQMNTEAFF
>NA|TRBV21-1|NA|TRBJ1-1
TGTGCCAGGCCCAGCGGGGGAATGATGAACACTGAAGCTTTCTTT
CARPSGGMMNTEAFF
>NA|TRBV7-2|NA|TRBJ2-1
TGTGCCAGCAGCTTAGGGACAGACTACAATGAGCAGTTCTTC
CASSLGTDYNEQFF
>TRBD1|TRBV7-7|NA|TRBJ2-7
TGTGCTAGCAGCACCGGGACAGGGGAAGGACACGAGCAGTACTTC
CASSTGTGEGHEQYF
>NA|TRBV12-5|few|TRBJ1-5
TGTGCTAGTGGTTTCTCCCGATCTTTCCCTTTTAGCAATCAGCCCCAGCATTTT
CASGFSRSFPFSNQPQHF
>TRBD2|TRBV25-1|NA|TRBJ2-1
TGTGCCAGCAGTGATTACAGACTAGCGGGGGGGTTCGATGAGCAGTTCTTC
CASSDYRLAGGFDEQFF
>NA|TRBV6-2/TRBV6-3|NA|TRBJ1-6
TGTGCCAGCAGTCAAGGGACTTCACCCCTCCACTTT
CASSQGTSPLHF
>NA|TRBV18|NA|TRBJ1-5
TGTGCCAGCTCACCCCCGGGACAAGGATATGGCAATCAGCCCCAGCATTTT
CASSPPGQGYGNQPQHF
>NA|TRBV5-5|NA|TRBJ1-2
TGTGCCAGCAGCTTGGGCGGCCGGGACCTAGAATATGGCTACACCTTC
CASSLGGRDLEYGYTF
>NA|TRBV18|NA|TRBJ1-6
TGTGCCAGCTCACCGGGGGATTCACCCCTCCACTTT
CASSPGDSPLHF
>NA|TRBV10-3|NA|TRBJ1-1
TGTGCCATCAGTGATGAGAACAGCAACACTGAAGCTTTCTTT
CAISDENSNTEAFF
>NA|TRBV7-3|once|TRBJ1-1
TGTGCCAGCAGCTTAGGGGGGCTGGACACTGAAGCTTTCTTT
CASSLGGLDTEAFF
>NA|TRBV19|NA|TRBJ1-5
TGTGCCAGTAGCTATGATAGCAATCAGCCCCAGCATTTT
CASSYDSNQPQHF
>NA|TRBV6-1|NA|TRBJ1-5
TGTGCCAGCAGTGAAGGGGGGAGTACTCAGCCCCAGCATTTT
CASSEGGSTQPQHF
>NA|TRBV7-7|NA|TRBJ2-7
TGTGCCAGCAGCTTAGGAAACAGTAACGAGCAGTACTTC
CASSLGNSNEQYF
>NA|TRBV5-1|NA|TRBJ1-1
TGCGCCAGCAGCTTCGGGGGCCTGAACACTGAAGCTTTCTTT
CASSFGGLNTEAFF
>NA|TRBV18|NA|TRBJ1-2
TGTGCCAGCTCGTGGGAATCTGGATATGGCTACACCTTC
CASSWESGYGYTF
>NA|TRBV19|NA|TRBJ2-2
TGTGCCAGTAGTACCTCCACCGGGCCGAGAGGCGGGGAGCTGTTTTTT
CASSTSTGPRGGELFF
>TRBD1|TRBV29-1|NA|TRBJ1-5
TGCAGCGTTTGGACAGGGGGCGGTCAGCCCCAGCATTTT
CSVWTGGGQPQHF
>NA|TRBV15|NA|TRBJ2-3
TGTGCCACCAGCAGAGATCACAGCACAGATACGCAGTATTTT
CATSRDHSTDTQYF
>NA|TRBV30|NA|TRBJ1-5
TGTGCCTGGAGTGTAGGCACCAATCAGCCCCAGCATTTT
CAWSVGTNQPQHF
>NA|TRBV7-9|NA|TRBJ2-5
TGTGCCAGCAACCGCCCGTACCAAGAGACCCAGTACTTC
CASNRPYQETQYF
>NA|TRBV18|NA|TRBJ1-3
TGTGCCAGCTCACCCCCCGGGACATCCGGAAACACCATATATTTT
CASSPPGTSGNTIYF
>NA|TRBV2|NA|TRBJ1-1
TGTGCCACCCAGGGTTTTATGAACACTGAAGCTTTCTTT
CATQGFMNTEAFF
>TRBD1|TRBV5-1|NA|TRBJ1-1
TGCGCCAGCAAACCCGACAGGGCGGCTGAAGCTTTCTTT
CASKPDRAAEAFF
>NA|TRBV12-3/TRBV12-4|NA|TRBJ1-1
TGTGCCAGCTCCGTAGAAGACACTGAAGCTTTCTTT
CASSVEDTEAFF
>TRBD1|TRBV19|NA|TRBJ1-5
TGTGCCAGTAGTAAAACGGGACAGGGGGCTTCGAGCAATCAGCCCCAGCATTTT
CASSKTGQGASSNQPQHF
>TRBD1|TRBV11-2|once|TRBJ1-4
TGTGCCAGCAGCTTAGCCGGGACAGGGGTCACTAATGAAAAACTGTTTTTT
CASSLAGTGVTNEKLFF
>TRBD1|TRBV9|NA|TRBJ1-2
TGTGCCAGCAGCGTAAGCACAGGGGACTATGGCTACACCTTC
CASSVSTGDYGYTF
>NA|TRBV7-3|NA|TRBJ1-1
TGTGCCAGCAGCCCGGACACAGTGAACACTGAAGCTTTCTTT
CASSPDTVNTEAFF
>TRBD1|TRBV5-4|NA|TRBJ1-2
TGTGCCAGCAGCTCCCCCCCTACCGACAGGGGCGGCTATGGCTACACCTTC
CASSSPPTDRGGYGYTF
>NA|TRBV7-6|NA|TRBJ1-3
TGTGCCAGCAGCCCTCAGGGGCGGGGAAACACCATATATTTT
CASSPQGRGNTIYF
>NA|TRBV6-1|NA|TRBJ2-7
TGTGCCAGCAGTGACTACGAGCAGTACTTC
CASSDYEQYF
>NA|TRBV5-6|NA|TRBJ1-2
TGTGCCAGCAGCTTGAATACGGGCTATGGCTACACCTTC
CASSLNTGYGYTF
>NA|TRBV18|NA|TRBJ2-7
TGTGCCAGCTCACCAAAGGGAATCGAGCAGTACTTC
CASSPKGIEQYF
>TRBD2|TRBV11-2|once|TRBJ2-5
TGTGCCAGCACTCCAGGGACTAGTGTTTTGGAGACCCAGTACTTC
CASTPGTSVLETQYF
>NA|TRBV24-1|NA|TRBJ2-2
TGTGCCACCAGTGACGCAGGGGAGGGCACCGGGGAGCTGTTTTTT
CATSDAGEGTGELFF
>NA|TRBV30|NA|TRBJ1-4
TGTGCCTGGAGTGTCCTGGGTACAGAAAGTGAAAAACTGTTTTTT
CAWSVLGTESEKLFF
>TRBD1|TRBV5-1|NA|TRBJ1-4
TGCGCCAGCAGCCCGGTGGACAGGGCGGCAACTAATGAAAAACTGTTTTTT
CASSPVDRAATNEKLFF
>NA|TRBV9|once|TRBJ1-3
TGTGCCAGCAGCCCGACCGACAGGAGGAATTCGGGAAACACCATATATTTT
CASSPTDRRNSGNTIYF
>TRBD2|TRBV7-9|NA|TRBJ2-4
TGTGCCAGCAGCTTACCGAGACTAGCGGATACGAAAAACATTCAGTACTTC
CASSLPRLADTKNIQYF
>NA|TRBV19|NA|TRBJ2-1
TGTGCCAGTAGAGATCCGGGAACAGCAATGAATGAGCAGTTCTTC
CASRDPGTAMNEQFF
>NA|TRBV6-6|NA|TRBJ2-1
TGTGCCATCAGAGGGGGGCGGAATGAGCAGTTCTTC
CAIRGGRNEQFF